A single sample gave rise to the 16 T cell receptor beta chains below, sequenced in a study of T cell responses to AZD1222 COVID-19 vaccine. Profiled with immunoSEQ multiplex PCR; TCRdb holds only in-frame clones, not every one. The data hold 95,000 to 150,000 clones, with about 92% observed a single time. Source: peripheral blood, taken 28 days after the second AZD1222 dose. The receptors here all came from an adult who received the AZD1222 COVID-19 vaccine.

The V call is TRBV5-1, the J call TRBJ1-1, with TRBD1 matching 11 bases. The length of the CDR3 is 16 residues. V was pared by 3 bases and J by 1 base, with 5 bases of the junction left unmatched. The V gene's germline CDR1 is SGHRS and CDR2 YFSETQ. CDR3 in amino acids: CASSWGQGVGNTEAFF. The CDR3 DNA reads as TGCGCCAGCAGCTGGGGACAGGGGGTGGGGAACACTGAAGCTTTCTTT.

A word on this clone: The sample holds other DNA sequences that translate to the same CDR3. The V and J genes are TRBV18 and TRBJ2-5; TRBD2 matches 7 bases. Germline V gene sequence: CDR1 KGHSH, CDR2 LQKENI. V gave up 3 bases and J gave up 1 base; unmatched junction bases: 2. The CDR3 extends over 14 amino acids. The CDR3 here is CASSPLAAQETQYF. The CDR3 nucleotides read TGTGCCAGCTCACCTCTAGCGGCCCAAGAGACCCAGTACTTC.

V usage is TRBV28 and J usage is TRBJ2-2, with 7 bases that match TRBD2. Germline CDR1 reads MDHEN; CDR2 reads SYDVKM. V was clipped by 8 bases and J by 2 bases; unmatched bases: 5. This CDR3 comprises 14 residues. The CDR3 DNA is TGTGCCAGCTCTCCGGGGGGAAACACCGGGGAGCTGTTTTTT. Translation: CASSPGGNTGELFF.

This chain joins TRBV18 and TRBJ1-1; D unclear. Between the trimmed V and J ends, which lost 2 bases and 6 bases, there was a span of 19 bases. The length of the CDR3 is 16 residues. Germline assignment: CDR1 KGHSH and CDR2 LQKENI. This chain's CDR3 is CASSPNTPGRASEAFF. CDR3 nucleotides: TGTGCCAGCTCACCAAATACCCCTGGTAGAGCATCTGAAGCTTTCTTT.

The J gene is TRBJ1-1, the V gene TRBV7-9, with 10 bases fitting TRBD1. Germline-derived CDR1 and CDR2 are SEHNR and FQNEAQ (reference sequence). Germline trimming cut 5 bases from V and 0 bases from J; bases unmatched to any gene: 6. The CDR3 has 16 residues. In DNA form, the CDR3 reads TGTGCCAGCAGCCCCGACAGGGGGCGCTTGAACACTGAAGCTTTCTTT. It codes for CASSPDRGRLNTEAFF.

Note on this clone: A junction end diverges from the germline sequence, so it may reflect a read error. This chain connects TRBV6-6 to TRBJ1-6; D is undetermined. This CDR3 contains 12 residues. Germline values: CDR1 MNHNY, CDR2 SVGAGI (reference sequence). For the CDR3, the DNA is TGTGCCAGCAGTCACATTAATTCGCCCCTCCACTTT. This translates into CASSHINSPLHF.

The chain joins TRBV14 to TRBJ2-5, with D hard to call. The CDR3 runs to 11 residues. V was trimmed by 4 bases and J by 7 bases, leaving 7 bases between them. CDR1 is SGHDN and CDR2 is FVKESK in the germline V gene. CDR3: CASSPGGTQYF. CDR3 nucleotide sequence: TGTGCCAGCAGCCCGGGCGGGACCCAGTACTTC.

This clone was recorded once. The J gene is TRBJ1-5, the V gene TRBV28; perhaps TRBD1 as D (6 bases). Germline loops: CDR1 MDHEN, CDR2 SYDVKM. Trimming cost V 7 bases and J 6 bases, with 13 bases left between them. The CDR3 runs to 13 residues. The CDR3: CASMQGSIQPQHF. DNA for the CDR3: TGTGCCAGCATGCAGGGGTCAATTCAGCCCCAGCATTTT.

This clone appeared once. The CDR3 sequence is CASSPSGGAGNEQFF. The CDR3 DNA follows: TGTGCCAGCAGTCCTAGCGGGGGGGCGGGCAATGAGCAGTTCTTC. The chain has TRBV2 and TRBJ2-1; 12 bases match TRBD2. This CDR3 is 15 amino acids long. From germline, CDR1 is SNHLY and CDR2 FYNNEI. J lost 6 bases, V lost 5 bases, and 5 bases had no gene match.

The chain links TRBV6-5 to TRBJ1-2; 8 bases fit TRBD1. Germline V gene data show CDR1 as MNHEY and CDR2 as SVGAGI. The CDR3 has 14 residues. V gave up 5 bases and J gave up 5 bases; unmatched junction bases: 7. The CDR3 loop is CASSPDREGYGYTF. CDR3 nucleotides: TGTGCCAGCAGTCCGGACAGGGAGGGATATGGCTACACCTTC.

The chain has TRBV7-6 and TRBJ2-1, with D tentatively TRBD2 (6 bases). Looked up from germline, CDR1 is SGHVS and CDR2 is FNYEAQ. Between the trimmed V and J ends, which lost 5 bases and 10 bases, there was a span of 21 bases. The CDR3 spans 15 residues. Here the CDR3 DNA reads TGTGCCAGCAGCGCTCCGGGACTCTCAAAGGGGGAGCAGTTCTTC. Amino acids: CASSAPGLSKGEQFF. The entire variable domain, with the rest obtained from reference TRBV7-6 and TRBJ2-1, is as follows: GAGVSQSPRYKVTKRGQDVALRCDPISGHVSLYWYRQALGQGPEFLTYFNYEAQQDKSGLPNDRFSAERPEGSISTLTIQRTEQRDSAMYRCASSAPGLSKGEQFFGPGTRLTVL.

The V gene is TRBV9, the J gene TRBJ1-2; D uncertain. The CDR3 length is 13 residues. V shed 5 bases and J shed 1 base, with 9 bases lying between them. Germline CDR1 is SGDLS and CDR2 is YYNGEE. CDR3 loop: CASSLDRNYGYTF. The CDR3 bases are TGTGCCAGCAGTCTCGACCGTAACTATGGCTACACCTTC.

This clone was seen a few times. The rearrangement uses TRBV27 and TRBJ2-1, with 9 bases that match TRBD1. J was trimmed by 1 base and V by 3 bases; bases with no gene match: 4. CDR3 length: 16 residues. Per the germline V gene, CDR1 is MNHEY and CDR2 is SMNVEV (reference sequence). The CDR3 DNA is TGTGCCAGCAGTTTGGGGACAGGGACTTCCTACAATGAGCAGTTCTTC. It encodes CASSLGTGTSYNEQFF.

The chain uses TRBV11-2 and TRBJ1-3, with D possibly matching TRBD1 (5 bases). Trimming cost V 2 bases and J 4 bases, with 9 bases left between them. This CDR3 is 14 amino acids long. Germline V lookup: CDR1 SGHAT, CDR2 FQNNGV. CDR3 nucleotides: TGTGCCAGCAGCTTAAATCGACAGGGAAACACCATATATTTT. Its protein is CASSLNRQGNTIYF.

The chain recombines TRBV6-1 with TRBJ1-2, with D tentatively TRBD1 (5 bases). V lost 2 bases, J lost 0 bases, and 13 bases lay in between. This CDR3 spans 16 amino acids. Germline V CDR1 and CDR2: MNHNS, SASEGT. Here the CDR3 reads CASSEWATEPNYGYTF. The CDR3, as DNA: TGTGCCAGCAGTGAATGGGCGACAGAACCTAACTATGGCTACACCTTC.

The chain links TRBV7-2 to TRBJ1-5; D is ambiguous. Germline lookup yields CDR1 SGHTA and CDR2 FQGNSA. Trimming took off 1 base at V and 2 bases at J, with 6 bases between the two ends. This CDR3 contains 14 residues. The chain's CDR3 is CASSLVEGNQPQHF. The DNA for the CDR3 is TGTGCCAGCAGCTTAGTCGAAGGCAATCAGCCCCAGCATTTT.